A selection of T cell receptor beta chains follows, all from one sample in a study of blood T cell repertoires in COVID-19. The data were produced by immunoSEQ multiplex PCR, yet TCRdb's version contains in-frame clones alone and is incomplete. The sample records fewer than 120,000 clones, roughly 82% being singletons. Sequencing used peripheral blood. The source is a woman aged 60-75 years with acute or convalescent COVID-19. Each CDR3 is given with its conserved first and last residue. The order of the fields is clone size, V gene, J gene, D gene, CDR3 DNA, CDR3 protein. A D gene is named only where the DNA matches it firmly. Rows may omit the clone size; those that give it use once, few, many or a size class.

clone_size: -
v_call: TRBV19
j_call: TRBJ1-5
d_call: -
cdr3_nt: TGTGCCAGTAGTAATCAACAGGGTTTACAGCCCCAGCATTTT
cdr3_aa: CASSNQQGLQPQHF

clone_size: -
v_call: TRBV12-3/TRBV12-4
j_call: TRBJ1-1
d_call: TRBD1
cdr3_nt: TGTGCCAGCACCATCACAGGGGATCCCAAAGCTTTCTTT
cdr3_aa: CASTITGDPKAFF

clone_size: -
v_call: TRBV29-1
j_call: TRBJ2-7
d_call: -
cdr3_nt: TGCAGCGTCGCGGATCCGGGTCTTACTACCTACGAGCAGTACTTC
cdr3_aa: CSVADPGLTTYEQYF

clone_size: few
v_call: TRBV3-1/TRBV3-2
j_call: TRBJ1-6
d_call: -
cdr3_nt: TGTGCCAGCAGCCACAGGGATTCACCCCTCCACTTT
cdr3_aa: CASSHRDSPLHF

clone_size: -
v_call: TRBV20-1
j_call: TRBJ1-3
d_call: -
cdr3_nt: TGCAGTGCTAGTCGGTCACCGGGGGAAATCAACACCATATATTTT
cdr3_aa: CSASRSPGEINTIYF

clone_size: -
v_call: TRBV25-1
j_call: TRBJ2-7
d_call: TRBD1
cdr3_nt: TGTGCCAGCAGTCCGCCGACAGGGGTGGCCTACGAGCAGTACTTC
cdr3_aa: CASSPPTGVAYEQYF

clone_size: -
v_call: TRBV7-2
j_call: TRBJ2-7
d_call: -
cdr3_nt: TGTGCCAGCAAGCCAGACGGGGGAAGGGGCAACGAGCAGTACTTC
cdr3_aa: CASKPDGGRGNEQYF

clone_size: -
v_call: TRBV5-6
j_call: TRBJ1-2
d_call: -
cdr3_nt: TGTGCCAGCAGCTTGGCCCTCCGAGCGGTCTATGGCTACACCTTC
cdr3_aa: CASSLALRAVYGYTF

clone_size: -
v_call: TRBV2
j_call: TRBJ2-3
d_call: TRBD2
cdr3_nt: TGTGCCAGCAGTGACCTAGCGGGGGGAACAGATACGCAGTATTTT
cdr3_aa: CASSDLAGGTDTQYF

clone_size: -
v_call: TRBV5-4
j_call: TRBJ2-1
d_call: -
cdr3_nt: TGTGCCAGCAAGCCGGGAGGGGACAGAAACAATGAGCAGTTCTTC
cdr3_aa: CASKPGGDRNNEQFF

clone_size: -
v_call: TRBV29-1
j_call: TRBJ1-1
d_call: TRBD1
cdr3_nt: TGCAGCGTTGAGGCAGGGGGCCTGAACACTGAAGCTTTCTTT
cdr3_aa: CSVEAGGLNTEAFF

clone_size: -
v_call: TRBV11-2
j_call: TRBJ2-7
d_call: -
cdr3_nt: TGTGCCAGCAGCTTAACAGCCACTGGAGGCGAGCAGTACTTC
cdr3_aa: CASSLTATGGEQYF

clone_size: -
v_call: TRBV19
j_call: TRBJ1-5
d_call: -
cdr3_nt: TGTGCCAGTAGTCCCCGGGGGGAAGCCAATCAGCCCCAGCATTTT
cdr3_aa: CASSPRGEANQPQHF